These 27 T cell receptor beta chains were sequenced from one sample in a study of CD8 T cells in ankylosing spondylitis. TCRdb processed the 5' RACE reads anew with MiXCR; each CDR3 protein has one entry. The sample has hundreds of thousands of distinct CDR3 sequences; 25% to 30% are singletons. Sequencing input: blood, either unsorted or a sorted T cell fraction (not recorded which). All receptors derive from a male donor with ankylosing spondylitis or in good health (not recorded which).

This clonotype was observed at least ten times. The rearrangement joins TRBV12-3 or TRBV12-4 to TRBJ2-7; perhaps D is TRBD1 or TRBD2 (5 bases each). Trimming took off 1 base at V and 9 bases at J, with 16 bases between the two ends. The CDR3 is 14 amino acids. CDR3 loop: CASSLGGPTRGQYF. The CDR3 nucleotides are TGTGCCAGCAGTTTAGGCGGGCCTACAAGGGGGCAGTACTTC.

This clonotype was picked up a small number of times. The chain is built from TRBV20-1 and TRBJ1-1; D is perhaps TRBD1 (6 bases). V dropped 3 bases and J dropped 0 bases, with 11 bases sitting between them. Germline assignment: CDR1 DFQATT and CDR2 SNEGSKA (reference sequence). This CDR3 has 14 amino acids. The CDR3 here is CSASSGQMNTEAFF. DNA for the CDR3: TGCAGTGCTAGCTCCGGACAGATGAACACTGAAGCTTTCTTT.

This clonotype was counted at least ten times. The chain joins TRBV5-1 to TRBJ1-5, with D unresolved. Germline V gene lookup returns CDR1 SGHRS and CDR2 YFSETQ. V was shortened by 0 bases and J by 3 bases, with 4 bases between the two germline ends. The CDR3 is 13 residues long. Here the CDR3 reads CASSLDTNQPQHF. In DNA, the CDR3 is TGCGCCAGCAGCTTGGACACCAATCAGCCCCAGCATTTT.

In its sample, this clonotype is medium-sized. The rearrangement links TRBV20-1 to TRBJ1-2; a weak D match, TRBD1 (5 bases). Germline CDR1 reads DFQATT; CDR2 reads SNEGSKA (reference sequence). This CDR3 comprises 14 residues. The germline V and J ends were trimmed by 6 bases and 4 bases, with 18 bases remaining between them. The CDR3 DNA reads TGCAGTGCCCTGAATGGGGGAATGGGCTATGGCTACACCTTC. Protein: CSALNGGMGYGYTF.

The J gene is TRBJ2-5, the V gene TRBV29-1; maybe TRBD1 (6 bases). The CDR3 spans 14 residues. Germline V gene data show CDR1 as SQVTM and CDR2 as ANQGSEA. V shed 0 bases and J shed 6 bases, with 14 bases lying between them. CDR3 residues: CSVEDGRGVKTQYF. CDR3 in DNA: TGCAGCGTTGAAGATGGCAGGGGCGTAAAGACCCAGTACTTC. The whole variable domain, filled in from reference TRBV29-1 and TRBJ2-5, reads SAVISQKPSRDICQRGTSLTIQCQVDSQVTMMFWYRQQPGQSLTLIATANQGSEATYESGFVIDKFPISRPNLTFSTLTVSNMSPEDSSIYLCSVEDGRGVKTQYFGPGTRLLVL.

The CDR3 reads CRISLWDGTEAFF. The CDR3 region has the DNA TGCAGAATCAGCCTTTGGGATGGCACTGAAGCTTTCTTT. V and J are TRBV20-1 and TRBJ1-1; D not certain. The CDR3 runs to 13 residues. Germline assignment: CDR1 DFQATT and CDR2 SNEGSKA (reference sequence).

Only a few counts were recorded for this clonotype. V is TRBV14 and J is TRBJ2-1; weak D call: TRBD2 (6 bases). CDR1 and CDR2 (germline): SGHDN, FVKESK. V was clipped by 4 bases and J by 7 bases, with 14 bases between them. The CDR3 has 14 amino acids. The CDR3, as DNA: TGTGCCAGCAGCCTGTTAACTGGAGGGAATGAGCAGTTCTTC. As protein: CASSLLTGGNEQFF.

The chain has TRBV18 and TRBJ2-2; D ambiguous. With 6 bases removed from V and 6 bases from J, the gap between germline ends came to 14 bases. CDR3 length: 14 amino acids. Germline V gene sequence: CDR1 KGHSH, CDR2 LQKENI. CDR3 nucleotide sequence: TGTGCCAGCTCCACGAACCCTGTGGCCGGGGAGCTGTTTTTT. Its protein product is CASSTNPVAGELFF.

This clonotype was detected a few times. The rearrangement uses TRBV20-1 and TRBJ2-3; TRBD1 aligns across 8 bases. V lost 5 bases to trimming and J lost 4 bases; unmatched junction nucleotides: 5. The CDR3 extends over 13 amino acids. Germline values: CDR1 DFQATT, CDR2 SNEGSKA (reference sequence). This CDR3 is CSADRGGADTQYF. CDR3 nucleotide sequence: TGCAGTGCTGACAGGGGTGGGGCAGATACGCAGTATTTT.

The chain couples TRBV29-1 to TRBJ2-7; either TRBD1 or TRBD2 may fit D (6 bases each). The ends were cut back, 5 bases at V and 5 bases at J, with 19 bases in the middle. Germline lookup yields CDR1 SQVTM and CDR2 ANQGSEA. The CDR3 contains 14 residues. The CDR3 DNA follows: TGCAGCGTTCGGCTCGATCGGAGGGGGAACGAGCAGTACTTC. Protein product: CSVRLDRRGNEQYF.

This clonotype occurred many times. The chain couples TRBV20-1 to TRBJ1-5, with a tentative D call TRBD1 (5 bases). V was trimmed by 3 bases and J by 7 bases, leaving 10 bases between them. From germline, CDR1 is DFQATT and CDR2 SNEGSKA (reference sequence). CDR3 length: 12 amino acids. The CDR3: CSASGDGQPQHF. As DNA, the CDR3 is TGCAGTGCTAGTGGGGACGGCCAGCCCCAGCATTTT.

The rearrangement links TRBV12-3 or TRBV12-4 to TRBJ2-5, with 13 bases lining up with TRBD2. The CDR3 contains 16 residues. The V and J ends lost 4 bases and 2 bases, in that order; junction bases with no gene match: 4. CDR3 region: CASSSSGLAGQETQYF. CDR3 in DNA: TGTGCCAGCAGTTCCTCGGGACTAGCGGGGCAAGAGACCCAGTACTTC.

This clonotype was seen repeatedly, ten times or more. The V call is TRBV20-1, the J call TRBJ1-1, with a possible D match to TRBD1 (5 bases). The CDR3 contains 14 residues. V gave up 3 bases and J gave up 5 bases, with 16 bases separating them. Germline V lookup: CDR1 DFQATT, CDR2 SNEGSKA (reference sequence). The chain's CDR3 is CSARGLGGDTEAFF. The CDR3 DNA sequence: TGCAGTGCTAGGGGCTTGGGGGGGGATACTGAAGCTTTCTTT.

The chain couples TRBV12-3 or TRBV12-4 to TRBJ1-1; D is possibly TRBD1 (6 bases). The CDR3 loop spans 13 amino acids. Trimming removed 2 bases from V and 5 bases from J, with 9 bases in between. CDR3 region: CASSLTGITEAFF. CDR3 bases: TGTGCCAGCAGTTTAACAGGGATTACTGAAGCTTTCTTT.

This clonotype was seen ten or more times. The rearrangement joins TRBV4-3 to TRBJ1-5; D is unresolved. Trimming cost V 0 bases and J 5 bases, with 5 bases left between them. CDR1 and CDR2 (germline): LGHNA, YSLEER. The CDR3 covers 13 residues. CDR3 bases: TGCGCCAGCAGCCAAGATCATGATCAGCCCCAGCATTTT. Protein sequence: CASSQDHDQPQHF.

This clonotype has a count of ten or more. The DNA for the CDR3 is TGTGCCAGCAGCTTAGCGGGGACTAGGGCATACAATGAGCAGTTCTTC. This encodes CASSLAGTRAYNEQFF. The chain joins TRBV7-2 to TRBJ2-1, with 8 positions matching TRBD2. The V gene's germline CDR1 is SGHTA and CDR2 FQGNSA. The CDR3 is 16 amino acids. V lost 0 bases to trimming and J lost 4 bases; unmatched junction nucleotides: 5.

This clonotype was picked up many times. This chain joins TRBV7-2 and TRBJ2-7; 8 bases are a match to TRBD2. V trimming: 1 base; J trimming: 4 bases; junction bases outside the gene matches: 9. The CDR3 totals 16 residues. Germline V CDR1 and CDR2: SGHTA, FQGNSA. CDR3 bases: TGTGCCAGCAGCTTAGAACGGGGACTAGTGGGGTACGAGCAGTACTTC. This codes for CASSLERGLVGYEQYF.

This clonotype was seen at least ten times. This sequence joins TRBV5-1 and TRBJ2-7, with 10 bases fitting TRBD1. The J segment lost 3 bases and the V segment lost 4 bases, leaving 7 bases of the junction unmatched. Germline V gene lookup returns CDR1 SGHRS and CDR2 YFSETQ. The CDR3 extends over 15 amino acids. The CDR3 loop reads CASSPGTGVGYEQYF. The CDR3 DNA reads as TGCGCCAGCAGCCCTGGGACAGGGGTGGGCTACGAGCAGTACTTC.

This clonotype has only a few counts. V gene TRBV27 combines with J gene TRBJ2-7; no clear D gene. V was cut by 5 bases and J by 3 bases, with 11 bases left in between. CDR3 size: 13 residues. Germline loops: CDR1 MNHEY, CDR2 SMNVEV (reference sequence). The CDR3 region is CASSTRPNYEQYF. CDR3 DNA: TGTGCCAGCAGTACGAGACCGAACTACGAGCAGTACTTC.

The chain links TRBV29-1 to TRBJ2-1; 14 positions match TRBD2. The CDR3 contains 17 residues. The trim removed 7 bases at V and 1 base at J, leaving 9 bases unmatched. Per germline, CDR1 SQVTM and CDR2 ANQGSEA. The CDR3 nucleotides read TGCAGCGCCACGGGACTAGCGGGAGACCCTTCCTACAATGAGCAGTTCTTC. The encoded protein is CSATGLAGDPSYNEQFF.

Of note for this clonotype: The junction does not match germline at one end; this may be a read error. The chain joins TRBV12-3 or TRBV12-4 to TRBJ2-3, with D maybe TRBD2 (5 bases). This CDR3 spans 14 amino acids. CDR3 in DNA: TGTGCCAGCAGTTTAGCAGGGAGCACAGATCCGCAGTATTTT. This gives the protein CASSLAGSTDPQYF.

The chain recombines TRBV20-1 with TRBJ1-1, with 8 bases fitting TRBD1. CDR1 and CDR2 from the germline V gene are DFQATT and SNEGSKA (reference sequence). CDR3 length equals 12 residues. J gave up 8 bases and V 5 bases, and 7 bases lay outside the gene matches. CDR3 sequence reads: CSARIRQGEAFF. CDR3 bases: TGCAGTGCTCGTATCAGACAGGGGGAAGCTTTCTTT.

This clonotype has ten or more counts. V gene TRBV5-4 combines with J gene TRBJ2-5, with no clear D. Germline V gives CDR1 SGHNT, CDR2 YYREEE (reference sequence). The CDR3 runs to 15 residues. V was clipped by 4 bases and J by 2 bases, with 15 bases between them. The CDR3 here is CASSQGTTAQETQYF. The DNA for the CDR3 is TGTGCCAGCAGCCAAGGAACCACGGCTCAAGAGACCCAGTACTTC.

Only one count was recorded for this clonotype. The rearrangement uses TRBV4-3 and TRBJ2-7; 10 bases line up with TRBD2. V lost 0 bases and J lost 3; bases outside the gene matches: 5. The CDR3 is 16 residues long. Germline values: CDR1 LGHNA, CDR2 YSLEER. The DNA for the CDR3 is TGCGCCAGCAGCCAAGATCTCGCTAGCGGGAGCTACGAGCAGTACTTC. Residues: CASSQDLASGSYEQYF.

The rearrangement joins TRBV20-1 to TRBJ2-7; no definite D call. The germline V gene has CDR1 DFQATT and CDR2 SNEGSKA (reference sequence). The V and J ends lost 1 base and 6 bases respectively, with 16 bases between them. This CDR3 contains 14 residues. CDR3 region: CSARVRSIFGEQYF. The CDR3 DNA follows: TGCAGTGCTAGAGTGCGCAGTATTTTTGGCGAGCAGTACTTC.

The J gene is TRBJ2-3, the V gene TRBV6-4, with a weak D call TRBD2 (6 bases). This CDR3 contains 15 residues. CDR1 MRHNA and CDR2 SNTAGT come from the germline V gene. V was shortened by 2 bases and J by 1 base, with 10 bases between the two germline ends. The CDR3 DNA follows: TGTGCCAGCAGTGACCGCGGGGTAGGCACAGATACGCAGTATTTT. Its translation: CASSDRGVGTDTQYF.

This clonotype was seen many times. The junction differs from germline at one of its ends, possibly a read error. The J gene is TRBJ2-7, the V gene TRBV28, with 8 bases aligning to TRBD1. The CDR3 is 14 residues long. Germline V gene lookup returns CDR1 MDHEN and CDR2 SYDVKM. This CDR3 is CASWTGTGSSEQYF. The CDR3, as DNA: TGTGCCAGCTGGACCGGGACAGGATCCTCCGAGCAGTACTTC.